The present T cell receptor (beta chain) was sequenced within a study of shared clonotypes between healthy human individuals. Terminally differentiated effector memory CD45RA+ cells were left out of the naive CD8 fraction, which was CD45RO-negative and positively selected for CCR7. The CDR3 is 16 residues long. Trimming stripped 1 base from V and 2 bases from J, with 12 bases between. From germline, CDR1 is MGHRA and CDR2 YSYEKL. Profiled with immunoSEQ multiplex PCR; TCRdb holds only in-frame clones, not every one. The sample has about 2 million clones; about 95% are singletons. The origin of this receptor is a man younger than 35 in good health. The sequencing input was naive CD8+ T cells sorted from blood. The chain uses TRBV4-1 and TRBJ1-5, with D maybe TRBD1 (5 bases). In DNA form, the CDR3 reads TGCGCCAGCAGCCAAGGCGCAGGGTACGGCAATCAGCCCCAGCATTTT. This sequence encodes CASSQGAGYGNQPQHF.